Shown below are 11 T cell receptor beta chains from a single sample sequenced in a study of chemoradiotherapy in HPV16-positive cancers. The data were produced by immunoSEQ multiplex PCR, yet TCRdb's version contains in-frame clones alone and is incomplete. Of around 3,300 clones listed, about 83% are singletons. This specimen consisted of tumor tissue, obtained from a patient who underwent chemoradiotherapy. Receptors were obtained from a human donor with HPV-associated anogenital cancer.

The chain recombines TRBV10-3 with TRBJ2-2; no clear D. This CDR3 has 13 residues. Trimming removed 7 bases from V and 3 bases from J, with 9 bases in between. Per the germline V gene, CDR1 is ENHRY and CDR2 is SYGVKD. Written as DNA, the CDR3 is TGTGCCATCAAGGAACTACACACCGGGGAGCTGTTTTTT. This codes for CAIKELHTGELFF.

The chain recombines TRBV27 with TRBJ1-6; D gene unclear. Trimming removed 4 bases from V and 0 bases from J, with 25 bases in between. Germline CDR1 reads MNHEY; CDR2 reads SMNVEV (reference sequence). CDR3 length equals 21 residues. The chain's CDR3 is CASSSILGLGVRSSYNSPLHF. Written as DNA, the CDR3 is TGTGCCAGCAGTTCAATTCTCGGGCTTGGTGTCAGGAGCTCCTATAATTCACCCCTCCACTTT.

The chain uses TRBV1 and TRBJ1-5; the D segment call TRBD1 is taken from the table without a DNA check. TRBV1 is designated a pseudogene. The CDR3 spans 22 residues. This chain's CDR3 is CTSSHQTGSPGQGIHSNQPQHF. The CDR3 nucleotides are TGCACCAGCAGCCACCAAACGGGGAGCCCGGGACAGGGGATACATAGCAATCAGCCCCAGCATTTT.

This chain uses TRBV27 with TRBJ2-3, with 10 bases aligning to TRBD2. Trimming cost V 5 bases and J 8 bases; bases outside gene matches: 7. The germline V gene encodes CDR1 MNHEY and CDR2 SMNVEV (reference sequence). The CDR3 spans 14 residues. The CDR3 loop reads CASSGLAAQVTQYF. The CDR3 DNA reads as TGTGCCAGCAGTGGACTAGCGGCTCAGGTTACGCAGTATTTT.

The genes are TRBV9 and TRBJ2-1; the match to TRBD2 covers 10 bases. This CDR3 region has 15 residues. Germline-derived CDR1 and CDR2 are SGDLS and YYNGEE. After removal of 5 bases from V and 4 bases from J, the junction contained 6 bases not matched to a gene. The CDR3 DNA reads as TGTGCCAGCAGTTCCATAGCGGGAGGTTACAATGAGCAGTTCTTC. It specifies CASSSIAGGYNEQFF.

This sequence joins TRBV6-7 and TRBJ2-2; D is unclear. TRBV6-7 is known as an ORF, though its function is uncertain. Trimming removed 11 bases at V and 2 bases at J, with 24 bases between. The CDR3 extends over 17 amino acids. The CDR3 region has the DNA TGTGCCGGAAGAAGTCAGGTTCCTAAAATTAACACCGGGGAGCTGTTTTTT. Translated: CAGRSQVPKINTGELFF.

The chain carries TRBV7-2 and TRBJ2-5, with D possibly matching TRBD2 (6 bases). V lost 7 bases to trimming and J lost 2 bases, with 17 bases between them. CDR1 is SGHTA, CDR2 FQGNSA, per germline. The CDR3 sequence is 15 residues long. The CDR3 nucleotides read TGTGCCAGCACCGGCCTGGGGGGACGACAAGAGACCCAGTACTTC. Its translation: CASTGLGGRQETQYF.

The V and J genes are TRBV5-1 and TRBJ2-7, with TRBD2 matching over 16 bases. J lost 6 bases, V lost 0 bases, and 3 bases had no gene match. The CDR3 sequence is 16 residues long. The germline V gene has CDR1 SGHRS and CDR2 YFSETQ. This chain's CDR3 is CASSLAGTSGGAEQYF. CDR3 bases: TGCGCCAGCAGCTTGGCCGGGACTAGCGGGGGGGCCGAGCAGTACTTC.

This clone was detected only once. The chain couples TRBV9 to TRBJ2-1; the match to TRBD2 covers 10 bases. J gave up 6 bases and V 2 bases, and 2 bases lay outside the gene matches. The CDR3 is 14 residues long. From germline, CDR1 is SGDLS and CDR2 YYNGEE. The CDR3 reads CASSVSGRANEQFF. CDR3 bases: TGTGCCAGCAGCGTCAGCGGGAGGGCCAATGAGCAGTTCTTC.

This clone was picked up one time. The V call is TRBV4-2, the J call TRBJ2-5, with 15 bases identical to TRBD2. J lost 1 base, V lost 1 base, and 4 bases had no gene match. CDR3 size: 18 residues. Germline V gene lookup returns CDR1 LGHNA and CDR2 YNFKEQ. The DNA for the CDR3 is TGTGCCAGCAGCCAAGGGACTAGCGGGGGGGCCGGCCAAGAGACCCAGTACTTC. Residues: CASSQGTSGGAGQETQYF.

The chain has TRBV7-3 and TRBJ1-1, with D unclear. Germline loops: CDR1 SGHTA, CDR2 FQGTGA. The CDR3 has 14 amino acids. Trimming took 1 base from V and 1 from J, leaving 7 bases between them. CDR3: CASSLIGGNTEAFF. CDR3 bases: TGTGCCAGCAGCTTAATCGGCGGGAACACTGAAGCTTTCTTT.